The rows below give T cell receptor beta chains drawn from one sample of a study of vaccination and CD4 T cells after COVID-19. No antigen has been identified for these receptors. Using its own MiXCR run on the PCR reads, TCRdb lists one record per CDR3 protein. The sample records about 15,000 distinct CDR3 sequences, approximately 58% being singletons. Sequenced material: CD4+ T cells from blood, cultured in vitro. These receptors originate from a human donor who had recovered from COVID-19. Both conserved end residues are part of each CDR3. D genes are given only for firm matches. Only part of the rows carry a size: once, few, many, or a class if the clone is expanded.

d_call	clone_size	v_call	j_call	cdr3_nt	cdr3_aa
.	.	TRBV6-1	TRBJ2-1	TGTGCCAGCAGCCCCCAAGGAGTGAATGAGCAGTTCTTC	CASSPQGVNEQFF
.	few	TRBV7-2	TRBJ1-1	TGTGCCAGCAGCTGGACGCCCGGGGACACTGAAGCTTTCTTT	CASSWTPGDTEAFF
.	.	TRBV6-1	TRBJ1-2	TGTGCCAGCAGTGTTCCTCCAACGGGCGGCTACACCTTC	CASSVPPTGGYTF
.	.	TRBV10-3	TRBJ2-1	TGTGCCATGAGGGCGGGCCCTTTGTTCTATGAGCAGTTCTTC	CAMRAGPLFYEQFF
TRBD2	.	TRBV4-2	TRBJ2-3	TGTGCCAGCAGCCAAGGGGCGGGACTAGTTGGCACAGATACGCAGTATTTT	CASSQGAGLVGTDTQYF
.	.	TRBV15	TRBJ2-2	TGTGCCACCAGCAGAGTTAGAATTCCCTCCCCTGGCACCGGGGAGCTGTTTTTT	CATSRVRIPSPGTGELFF
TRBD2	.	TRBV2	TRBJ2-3	TGTGCCAGCAGTGAGCGGGAGGGAGATACGCAGTATTTT	CASSEREGDTQYF
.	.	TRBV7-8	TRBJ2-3	TGTGCCAGCAGCTTTGTTGATACGCAGTATTTT	CASSFVDTQYF
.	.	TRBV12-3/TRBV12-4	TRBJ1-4	TGTGCCAGCCTCGCGGGGGAAAAACTGTTTTTT	CASLAGEKLFF
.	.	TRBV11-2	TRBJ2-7	TGTGCCAGCAGCACCGACAGGGGGCCGCTAGCGGGAATATACGAGCAGTACTTC	CASSTDRGPLAGIYEQYF
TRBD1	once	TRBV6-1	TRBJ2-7	TGTGCCAGCAGTAGGGGGACAGGGGGTTCCTACGAGCAGTACTTC	CASSRGTGGSYEQYF
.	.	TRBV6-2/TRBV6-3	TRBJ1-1	TGTGCCAGCAGTTACACTAGGTGGACTGAAGCTTTCTTT	CASSYTRWTEAFF
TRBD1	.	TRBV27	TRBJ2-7	TGTGCCAGCGGCCGGGACAGGACCTACGAGCAGTACTTC	CASGRDRTYEQYF
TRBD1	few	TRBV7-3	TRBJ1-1	TGTGCCAGCAGCTTAAGCGGGACAGGGGGTGGGACTGAAGCTTTCTTT	CASSLSGTGGGTEAFF
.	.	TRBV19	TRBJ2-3	TGTGCCAGTAGTATGAGGGAAGGGACTGGCACAGATACGCAGTATTTT	CASSMREGTGTDTQYF
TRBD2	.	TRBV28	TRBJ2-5	TGTGCCAGCACCAACCTAGCAGCGGGAGTGGAGACCCAGTACTTC	CASTNLAAGVETQYF
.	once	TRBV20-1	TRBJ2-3	TGCAGTGCTCCGCGACTAGTCCAAGGCACAGATACGCAGTATTTT	CSAPRLVQGTDTQYF
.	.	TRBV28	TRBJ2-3	TGTGCCAGCAGTTTAAGGGCCTCTGGAACAGATACGCAGTATTTT	CASSLRASGTDTQYF
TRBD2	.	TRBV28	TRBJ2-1	TGTGCCAGCAGCTCCCCTAGCGGGACACATAATGAGCAGTTCTTC	CASSSPSGTHNEQFF
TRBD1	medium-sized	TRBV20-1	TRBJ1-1	TGCAGTGCTATTTCCGGGACAGGAACTGAAGCTTTCTTT	CSAISGTGTEAFF
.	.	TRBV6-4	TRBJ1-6	TGTGCCAGCAGTGACAGGGGTAATTCACCCCTCCACTTT	CASSDRGNSPLHF
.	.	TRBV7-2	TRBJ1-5	TGTGCCAGCAGCTTAGGGGCGGGTTCGGGCAATCAGCCCCAGCATTTT	CASSLGAGSGNQPQHF
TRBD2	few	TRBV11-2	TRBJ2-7	TGTGCCAGCAGCCGCGGGGGTCGGGGGTTGGAGCAGTACTTC	CASSRGGRGLEQYF
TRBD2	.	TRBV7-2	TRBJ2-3	TGTGCCAGCAGCTTAGACGGCGGGTTAGCGGGAGGAAGCACAGATACGCAGTATTTT	CASSLDGGLAGGSTDTQYF
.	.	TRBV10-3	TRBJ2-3	TGTGCCATCAGGGAATTCACGGCGGCTTGGCCAGATACGCAGTATTTT	CAIREFTAAWPDTQYF
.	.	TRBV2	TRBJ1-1	TGTGCCAGCAGCCTTTCCTCTGCCACTGAAGCTTTCTTT	CASSLSSATEAFF
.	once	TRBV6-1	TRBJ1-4	TGTGCCAGCTACGAGGAGCCAACTAATGAAAAACTGTTTTTT	CASYEEPTNEKLFF
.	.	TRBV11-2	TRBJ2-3	TGTGCCAGCAGCTTAGGGGCGGTACCCGCTAGCACAGATACGCAGTATTTT	CASSLGAVPASTDTQYF
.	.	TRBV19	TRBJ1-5	TGTGCCAGTAAAGGGAAGGGGAATCAGCCCCAGCATTTT	CASKGKGNQPQHF
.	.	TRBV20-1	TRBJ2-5	TGCAGTGCTAGCGGCCAAACTCAAGAGACCCAGTACTTC	CSASGQTQETQYF
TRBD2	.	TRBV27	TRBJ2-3	TGTGCCAGTTCTAGCGGGAGCACAGATACGCAGTATTTT	CASSSGSTDTQYF